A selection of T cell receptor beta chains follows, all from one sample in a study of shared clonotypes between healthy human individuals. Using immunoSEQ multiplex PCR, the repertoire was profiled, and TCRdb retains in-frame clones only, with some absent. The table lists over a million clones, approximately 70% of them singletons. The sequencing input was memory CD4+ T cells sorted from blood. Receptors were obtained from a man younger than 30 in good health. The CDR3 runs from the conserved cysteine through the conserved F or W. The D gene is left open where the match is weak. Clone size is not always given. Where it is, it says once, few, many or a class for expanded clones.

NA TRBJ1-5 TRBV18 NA CASSPLPATLVYSNQPQHF TGTGCCAGCTCACCCCTACCGGCGACCTTGGTTTATAGCAATCAGCCCCAGCATTTT
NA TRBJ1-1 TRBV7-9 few CASSWTVNTEAFF TGTGCCAGCAGCTGGACGGTGAACACTGAAGCTTTCTTT
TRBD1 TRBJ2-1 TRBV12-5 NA CASGLAQGASEQFF TGTGCTAGTGGTTTGGCCCAGGGGGCTAGTGAGCAGTTCTTC
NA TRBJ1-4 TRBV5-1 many CASSRGDFTNEKLFF TGCGCCAGCAGTCGGGGGGATTTTACCAATGAAAAACTGTTTTTT
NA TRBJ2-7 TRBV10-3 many CAIRSSYEQYF TGTGCCATCAGGAGCTCCTACGAGCAGTACTTC
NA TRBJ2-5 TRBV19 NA CASSIGGFGGWAKETQYF TGTGCCAGTAGTATAGGGGGGTTCGGAGGGTGGGCTAAAGAGACCCAGTACTTC
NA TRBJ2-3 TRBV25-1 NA CASSESSSEQSTDTQYF TGTGCCAGCAGTGAATCGAGTAGCGAGCAGAGCACAGATACGCAGTATTTT
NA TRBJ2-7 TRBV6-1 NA CASSNSNYEQYF TGTGCCAGCAGTAACAGTAACTACGAGCAGTACTTC
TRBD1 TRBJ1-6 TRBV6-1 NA CASSERKGQGANNSPLHF TGTGCCAGCAGTGAAAGGAAGGGACAGGGGGCAAATAATTCACCCCTCCACTTT
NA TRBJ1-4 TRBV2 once CASSEAKGAGELFF TGTGCCAGCAGTGAAGCGAAAGGAGCCGGGGAACTGTTTTTT
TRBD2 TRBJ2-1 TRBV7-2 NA CASSPQQLAGKNEQFF TGTGCCAGCAGCCCCCAACAACTAGCGGGGAAGAATGAGCAGTTCTTC
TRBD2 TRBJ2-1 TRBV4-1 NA CASVRSSGGAYEQFF TGCGCCAGCGTTAGATCTAGCGGGGGGGCCTATGAGCAGTTCTTC
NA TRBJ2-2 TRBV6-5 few CASSPRIGERELFF TGTGCCAGCAGCCCCCGAATAGGGGAGAGGGAGCTGTTTTTT
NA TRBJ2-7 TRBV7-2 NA CASSGGVQSYEQYF TGTGCCAGCAGCGGCGGTGTACAAAGCTACGAGCAGTACTTC
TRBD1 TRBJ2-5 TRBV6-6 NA CASSDGQGYVDAQYF TGTGCCAGCAGTGATGGACAGGGGTACGTTGATGCCCAGTACTTC
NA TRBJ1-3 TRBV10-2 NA CASSESLHRVSGNTIYF TGCGCCAGCAGTGAGTCCCTACACAGGGTCTCTGGAAACACCATATATTTT
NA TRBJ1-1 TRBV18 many CASSPYRGEAFF TGTGCCAGCTCACCATATAGGGGAGAAGCTTTCTTT
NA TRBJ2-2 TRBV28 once CASSFKGYTGELFF TGTGCCAGCAGTTTTAAGGGGTACACCGGGGAGCTGTTTTTT
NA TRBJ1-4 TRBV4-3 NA CASSQEGGGRGKLFF TGCGCCAGCAGCCAAGAGGGGGGCGGAAGAGGAAAACTGTTTTTT
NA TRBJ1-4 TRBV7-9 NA CASSGYQGVNEKLFF TGTGCCAGCAGCGGGTATCAGGGCGTTAATGAAAAACTGTTTTTT
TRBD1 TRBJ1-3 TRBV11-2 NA CASSADRPTSGNTIYF TGTGCCAGCAGCGCGGACAGGCCTACCTCTGGAAACACCATATATTTT
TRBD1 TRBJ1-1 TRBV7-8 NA CASSPGQGLRNTEAFF TGTGCCAGCAGCCCGGGACAGGGCTTGAGGAACACTGAAGCTTTCTTT
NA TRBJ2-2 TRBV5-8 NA CASSKPQNTGELFF TGTGCCAGCAGCAAGCCCCAGAACACCGGGGAGCTGTTTTTT
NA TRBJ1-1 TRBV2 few CASRPRTNTEAFF TGTGCCAGCAGACCGCGCACGAACACTGAAGCTTTCTTT
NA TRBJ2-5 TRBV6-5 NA CASTYKETQYF TGTGCCAGCACCTACAAAGAGACCCAGTACTTC
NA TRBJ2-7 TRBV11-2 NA CASSLARSRWSSYEQYF TGTGCCAGCAGCTTAGCTCGAAGTAGGTGGAGCTCCTACGAGCAGTACTTC
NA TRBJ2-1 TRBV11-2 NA CASSPGLFFNEQFF TGTGCCAGCAGCCCCGGACTTTTTTTCAATGAGCAGTTCTTC
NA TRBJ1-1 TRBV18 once CASSPPGGNTEAFF TGTGCCAGCTCACCACCGGGGGGGAACACTGAAGCTTTCTTT
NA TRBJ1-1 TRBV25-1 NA CASSEREATEAFF TGTGCCAGCAGTGAACGTGAGGCCACTGAAGCTTTCTTT
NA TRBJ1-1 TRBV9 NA CASSPDRSTEAFF TGTGCCAGCAGTCCTGACAGGTCCACTGAAGCTTTCTTT
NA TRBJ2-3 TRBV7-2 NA CASSQTDSGTNTQYF TGTGCCAGCAGCCAAACGGACTCCGGCACAAATACGCAGTATTTT
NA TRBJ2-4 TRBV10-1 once CASSTDFSVVAKNIQYF TGCGCCAGCAGTACCGACTTTAGCGTAGTAGCCAAAAACATTCAGTACTTC
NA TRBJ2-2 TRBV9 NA CASSVAGGVLLTGELFF TGTGCCAGCAGCGTAGCTGGCGGGGTGCTACTCACCGGGGAGCTGTTTTTT
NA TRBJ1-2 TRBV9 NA CASSVGSRSSDYGYTF TGTGCCAGCAGCGTAGGTTCGAGGAGTTCGGACTATGGCTACACCTTC
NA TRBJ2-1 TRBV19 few CASEDYNEQFF TGTGCGTCGGAGGACTACAATGAGCAGTTCTTC
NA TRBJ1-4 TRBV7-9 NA CASSPKRVGIEKLFF TGTGCCAGCAGCCCAAAACGCGTTGGGATTGAAAAACTGTTTTTT
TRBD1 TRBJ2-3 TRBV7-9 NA CASSWGLGQFVEDTQYF TGTGCCAGCAGCTGGGGTTTGGGACAGTTCGTTGAAGATACGCAGTATTTT
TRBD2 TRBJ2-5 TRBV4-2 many CASSQGRGGQETQYF TGTGCCAGCAGCCAAGGTCGGGGGGGCCAAGAGACCCAGTACTTC
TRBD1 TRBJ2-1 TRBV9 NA CASSVGQGDLNEQFF TGTGCCAGCAGCGTCGGACAGGGGGATTTGAATGAGCAGTTCTTC
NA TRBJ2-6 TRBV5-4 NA CASSSPSPGGANVLTF TGTGCCAGCAGCTCCCCCTCTCCGGGGGGGGCCAACGTCCTGACTTTC
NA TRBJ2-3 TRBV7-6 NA CASSPGPVTDTQYF TGTGCCAGCAGCCCAGGACCGGTAACAGATACGCAGTATTTT
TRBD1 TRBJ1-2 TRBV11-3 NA CASSSTGTPVF TGTGCCAGCAGCTCGACAGGGACACCGGTCTTC
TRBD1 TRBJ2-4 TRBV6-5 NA CASRPTGQGGIQYF TGTGCCAGCAGACCTACGGGACAGGGGGGGATTCAGTACTTC
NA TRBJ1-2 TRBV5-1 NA CASSLETIGRPSSRESSWYGYTF TGCGCCAGCAGCTTGGAAACAATAGGGAGACCGAGCAGCAGAGAGTCGAGTTGGTATGGCTACACCTTC
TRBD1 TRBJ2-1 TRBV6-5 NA CASSYSGTGSYNEQFF TGTGCCAGCAGTTATTCCGGGACAGGGAGCTACAATGAGCAGTTCTTC
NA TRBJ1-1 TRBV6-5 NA CASSSISRAEAFF TGTGCCAGCAGTTCCATCTCTCGGGCTGAAGCTTTCTTT
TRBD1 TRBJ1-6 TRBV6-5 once CASSYSGTGDSPLHF TGTGCCAGCAGTTACTCAGGGACAGGGGATTCACCCCTCCACTTT
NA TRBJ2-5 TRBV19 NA CASRPSLTGPAETQYF TGTGCCAGTAGACCCAGCCTAACTGGACCGGCAGAGACCCAGTACTTC
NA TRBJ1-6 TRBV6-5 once CASSAGVSPLHF TGTGCCAGCAGCGCAGGGGTTTCACCCCTCCACTTT
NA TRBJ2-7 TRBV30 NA CAWSRAVHYEQYF TGTGCCTGGAGTCGGGCAGTACACTACGAGCAGTACTTC
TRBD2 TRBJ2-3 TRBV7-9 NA CASSFKRGLGDTQYF TGTGCCAGCAGCTTCAAGCGGGGGCTTGGAGATACGCAGTATTTT
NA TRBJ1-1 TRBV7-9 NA CASSLQGLTEAFF TGTGCCAGCAGCTTACAGGGGCTCACTGAAGCTTTCTTT
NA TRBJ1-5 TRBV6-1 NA CASTPGGVNQPQHF TGTGCCAGCACCCCCGGCGGGGTAAATCAGCCCCAGCATTTT
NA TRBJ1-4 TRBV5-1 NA CASSLGSGVREKLFF TGCGCCAGCAGCTTGGGCTCAGGGGTCCGTGAGAAACTGTTTTTT
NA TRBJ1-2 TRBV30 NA CAWKTPTGTNYGYTF TGTGCCTGGAAAACTCCCACAGGGACTAACTATGGCTACACCTTC